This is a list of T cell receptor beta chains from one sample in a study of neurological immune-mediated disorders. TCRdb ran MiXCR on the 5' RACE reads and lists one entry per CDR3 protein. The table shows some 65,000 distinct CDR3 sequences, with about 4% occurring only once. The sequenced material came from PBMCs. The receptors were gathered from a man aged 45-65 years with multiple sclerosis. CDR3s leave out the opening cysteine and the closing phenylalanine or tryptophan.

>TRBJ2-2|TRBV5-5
ASSLVVGTNTGELF
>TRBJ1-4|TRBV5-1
ASSFGPGKAEKLF
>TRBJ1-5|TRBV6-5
ASRIRASNQPQN
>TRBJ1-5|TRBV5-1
ASSLEGTDYQPQH
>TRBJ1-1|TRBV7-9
ASSFGQGALTEAF
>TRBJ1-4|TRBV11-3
ASPGGGTFWLELF
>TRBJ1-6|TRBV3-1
ASSYRGISGSPLH
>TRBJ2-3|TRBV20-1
SARPVGDSSQY
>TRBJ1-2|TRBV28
ATLTGKAGYT
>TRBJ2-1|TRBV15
ATSQGLAGYNEQF